The 11 T cell receptor beta chains below come from one sample, sequenced in a study of control samples from healthy donors and cancer patients. Assay: immunoSEQ multiplex PCR; the TCRdb copy retains only in-frame clones and omits some. The sample lists approximately 110,000 clones; approximately 93% were seen once. The sample taken for sequencing was blood. Receptors originate from a woman younger than 30 in good health.

The V call is TRBV19, the J call TRBJ2-4; the match to TRBD2 covers 11 bases. From germline, CDR1 is LNHDA and CDR2 SQIVND (reference sequence). The CDR3 is 13 residues long. Germline trimming cut 4 bases from V and 15 bases from J; bases unmatched to any gene: 8. For the CDR3, the DNA is TGTGCCAGTAGTAGTCTAGCGGGGGGACCCCCGTACTTC. Protein product: CASSSLAGGPPYF.

The rearrangement uses TRBV4-3 and TRBJ2-7; TRBD2 agrees at 13 bases. Germline CDR1 and CDR2: LGHNA and YSLEER. V dropped 3 bases and J dropped 0; count of bases not matched to a gene: 11. This CDR3 is built from 19 residues. The CDR3 sequence: CASSHATSGGPQSSYEQYF. CDR3 bases: TGCGCCAGCAGCCACGCGACTAGCGGGGGGCCTCAGAGCTCCTACGAGCAGTACTTC.

The chain links TRBV7-8 to TRBJ2-7; TRBD2 aligns across 9 bases. The CDR3 is made up of 19 amino acids. V lost 2 bases to trimming and J lost 6 bases; unmatched junction nucleotides: 20. Germline V gene sequence: CDR1 SGHVS, CDR2 FQNEAQ. CDR3 in amino acids: CASSLIAGPLLAGVVEQYF. The CDR3 DNA reads as TGTGCCAGCAGCTTAATAGCGGGGCCCCTGTTAGCGGGAGTGGTCGAGCAGTACTTC.

This clone was seen a handful of times. This chain links TRBV19 with TRBJ1-2, with 9 bases lining up with TRBD1. There are 15 residues in the CDR3. After removal of 3 bases from V and 4 bases from J, the junction contained 6 bases not matched to a gene. Germline CDR1 reads LNHDA; CDR2 reads SQIVND (reference sequence). In DNA, the CDR3 is TGTGCCAGTAGTATGGGACAGGGTATTAGCTATGGCTACACCTTC. Protein sequence: CASSMGQGISYGYTF. The whole variable domain, remainder taken from reference TRBV19 and TRBJ1-2, is DGGITQSPKYLFRKEGQNVTLSCEQNLNHDAMYWYRQDPGQGLRLIYYSQIVNDFQKGDIAEGYSVSREKKESFPLTVTSAQKNPTAFYLCASSMGQGISYGYTFGSGTRLTVV.

The genes are TRBV27 and TRBJ2-2, with D maybe TRBD2 (5 bases). V dropped 1 base and J dropped 5 bases, with 8 bases sitting between them. CDR3 size: 14 residues. Germline V gene lookup returns CDR1 MNHEY and CDR2 SMNVEV (reference sequence). The CDR3 coding sequence is TGTGCCAGCAGTTTATTACGGGAAACCGGGGAGCTGTTTTTT. This translates into CASSLLRETGELFF.

The CDR3 nucleotides are TGTGCCAGCTCACCAACCAGCCGCTCTGGGGCCAACGTCCTGACTTTC. This translates into CASSPTSRSGANVLTF. V is TRBV18 and J is TRBJ2-6; the D is unclear. V gave up 2 bases and J gave up 0 bases, with 8 bases separating them. The V gene's germline CDR1 is KGHSH and CDR2 LQKENI. The CDR3 loop spans 16 amino acids.

The rearrangement joins TRBV5-1 to TRBJ2-3; 8 bases match TRBD2. The germline V gene has CDR1 SGHRS and CDR2 YFSETQ. The CDR3 length is 14 residues. With V trimmed by 6 bases and J by 5 bases, 8 bases remained unmatched. CDR3 region: CASTASLAGDTQYF. The CDR3 bases are TGCGCCAGCACGGCTTCGCTAGCGGGAGATACGCAGTATTTT.

J is TRBJ2-4 and V is TRBV3-1 (or the pseudogene TRBV3-2), with 10 bases lining up with TRBD1. The CDR3 is 19 residues long. Germline CDR1 reads LGHDT; CDR2 reads YNNKEL (reference sequence). With 1 base clipped from V and 5 bases from J, the junction kept 14 bases outside the gene matches. Written as DNA, the CDR3 is TGTGCCAGCAGCCAAGCGATCCGGGACAGGGGAAGGGGTGAAAACATTCAGTACTTC. Its protein is CASSQAIRDRGRGENIQYF.

This clone is a singleton in its sample. The chain combines TRBV3-1 (or the pseudogene TRBV3-2) with TRBJ1-2, with D possibly being TRBD1 (6 bases). The CDR3 extends over 13 amino acids. Trimming removed 4 bases at V and 6 bases at J, with 12 bases between. Germline values: CDR1 LGHDT, CDR2 YNNKEL (reference sequence). The CDR3 loop reads CASSPLQGNGYTF. In DNA, the CDR3 is TGTGCCAGCAGCCCATTGCAGGGGAATGGCTACACCTTC.

The rearrangement uses TRBV15 and TRBJ2-7; D remains unclear. The germline V gene has CDR1 LNHNV and CDR2 YYDKDF (reference sequence). Trimming cost V 3 bases and J 3 bases, with 12 bases left between them. The length of the CDR3 is 14 residues. CDR3 nucleotide sequence: TGTGCCACCAGCAGTGGTGGCAGCAACTACGAGCAGTACTTC. The encoded protein is CATSSGGSNYEQYF. Full variable domain (remainder filled in from reference TRBV15 and TRBJ2-7): DAMVIQNPRYQVTQFGKPVTLSCSQTLNHNVMYWYQQKSSQAPKLLFHYYDKDFNNEADTPDNFQSRRPNTSFCFLDIRSPGLGDTAMYLCATSSGGSNYEQYFGPGTRLTVT.

This sequence joins TRBV30 and TRBJ1-5; D unclear. Germline V gene data show CDR1 as GTSNPN and CDR2 as SVGIG (reference sequence). V was pared by 7 bases and J by 0 bases, with 10 bases between. This CDR3 has 13 residues. DNA for the CDR3: TGTGCCTCCTCGGACTATAGCAATCAGCCCCAGCATTTT. This codes for CASSDYSNQPQHF.